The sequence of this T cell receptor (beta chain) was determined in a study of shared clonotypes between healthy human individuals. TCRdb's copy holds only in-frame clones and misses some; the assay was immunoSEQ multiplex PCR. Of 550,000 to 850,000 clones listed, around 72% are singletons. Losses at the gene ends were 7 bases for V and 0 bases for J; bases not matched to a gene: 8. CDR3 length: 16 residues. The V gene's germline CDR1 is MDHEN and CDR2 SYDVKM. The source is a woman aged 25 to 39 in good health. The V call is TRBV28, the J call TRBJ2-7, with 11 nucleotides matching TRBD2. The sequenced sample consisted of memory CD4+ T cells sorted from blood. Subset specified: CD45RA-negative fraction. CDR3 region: CASTTSGARSSYEQYF. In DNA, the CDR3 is TGTGCCAGCACGACTAGCGGGGCCAGGAGCTCCTACGAGCAGTACTTC.